This T cell receptor (beta chain) is drawn from a study of T cells in tumors after PD-1 blockade. Background on the study: Each patient got pembrolizumab 200 mg every 3 weeks or cemiplimab 350 mg every 2 weeks. Some patients also took daily vismodegib 150 mg during anti-PD-1 treatment. The study, taken as a whole, reports: Blood contained about 43% of the tumor's TCR clonotypes.

Input was roughly 616 ng to 6,500 ng of genomic DNA from tumor or blood. The protocol was immunoSEQ multiplex PCR, while the TCRdb copy is restricted to in-frame clones and leaves out a portion. The repertoire holds more than 40,000 clones, with more than 65% as singletons. In this sample, this clone turned up once. Its matching antigen is unknown. Sequenced material: PBMCs, taken before anti-PD-1 treatment. The receptor comes from a human donor with basal cell carcinoma.

The CDR3 loop reads CASSLWGDYGYTF. CDR3 coding DNA: TGTGCCAGCAGCTTGTGGGGAGACTATGGCTACACCTTC. This chain uses TRBV5-6 with TRBJ1-2; D gene unclear. Germline assignment: CDR1 SGHDT and CDR2 YYEEEE. This CDR3 spans 13 amino acids. V lost 1 base and J lost 3, with 7 bases in between.